These T cell receptor beta chains were read from a single sample in a study of cytomegalovirus exposure and HLA in healthy donors. The method was immunoSEQ multiplex PCR; TCRdb's version includes in-frame clones alone and lacks a portion of them. The sample records 65,000 to 85,000 clones, around 76% being singletons. Material: PBMCs. The receptors here all came from a male donor in good health and CMV-seropositive. Each CDR3 is given with its conserved first and last residue. D genes are given only for firm matches. Clone sizes are given selectively: once, few, many, or a class where the clone is expanded.

size,V,D,length,J,DNA,CDR3
.,TRBV7-9,.,12,TRBJ1-5,TGTTCCAGCAGCCTACAGGGCAAGCCCCAGCATTTT,CSSSLQGKPQHF
.,TRBV6-1,TRBD2,15,TRBJ2-1,TGTGCCAGCAGTGATAGCGGGAGTGGGTACAATGAGCAGTTCTTC,CASSDSGSGYNEQFF
once,TRBV12-5,.,15,TRBJ2-2,TGTGCTAGTGGCCCACAGGGAAGTAACACCGGGGAGCTGTTTTTT,CASGPQGSNTGELFF
.,TRBV27,TRBD2,18,TRBJ2-2,TGTGCCAGCAGTTCCCGGGCTAGCGGGAACCGCCTGGGCGGGGAGCTGTTTTTT,CASSSRASGNRLGGELFF
.,TRBV6-1,TRBD1,15,TRBJ1-5,TGTGCCAGCAACCGGGGACAGGGGAAGGGTCAGCCCCAGCATTTT,CASNRGQGKGQPQHF
.,TRBV6-1,TRBD1,13,TRBJ1-5,TGTGCCAGCGAACAGGGGTTCAATCAGCCCCAGCATTTT,CASEQGFNQPQHF
once,TRBV5-4,TRBD1,16,TRBJ2-7,TGTGCCAGCAGCTTGAGAGGCAGGGGGCTTAGCCACGAGCAGTACTTC,CASSLRGRGLSHEQYF
.,TRBV6-4,TRBD2,15,TRBJ2-1,TGTGCCAGCAGTGACGAAGCGGGAGGCCCATTTGAGCAGTTCTTC,CASSDEAGGPFEQFF
.,TRBV9,TRBD1,16,TRBJ2-3,TGTGCCAGCAGCGGGTTACAGGGGTACCGCACAGATACGCAGTATTTT,CASSGLQGYRTDTQYF
.,TRBV9,.,17,TRBJ2-4,TGTGCCAGCAGCCCTAGCCCCGGGCCACTAGCCAAAAACATTCAGTACTTC,CASSPSPGPLAKNIQYF
.,TRBV14,TRBD1,16,TRBJ1-2,TGTGCCAGCAGCCCTACCCCGGGACAGGGGTATTATGGCTACACCTTC,CASSPTPGQGYYGYTF
.,TRBV5-1,TRBD2,15,TRBJ2-7,TGCGCCAGCAGTGCCGGGGGGTCTTACTCCTACGAGCAGTACTTC,CASSAGGSYSYEQYF
.,TRBV5-1,.,13,TRBJ1-2,TGCGCCAGCAGCTTGGCGGGGGACGACGGCTACACCTTC,CASSLAGDDGYTF
few,TRBV5-1,.,15,TRBJ2-7,TGCGCCAGCAGCCCCAATGAAATGGGGGGATACGAGCAGTACTTC,CASSPNEMGGYEQYF
.,TRBV15,.,16,TRBJ1-1,TGTGCCACCAGCAGATTGACCGGACGGGGGGGCACTGAAGCTTTCTTT,CATSRLTGRGGTEAFF
.,TRBV30,TRBD1,15,TRBJ1-1,TGTGCCTGGACAGCGGGACAGGGATTGAACACTGAAGCTTTCTTT,CAWTAGQGLNTEAFF
.,TRBV2,.,13,TRBJ2-2,TGTGCCACCACACTAGTTGGGTCCGGGGAGCTGTTTTTT,CATTLVGSGELFF
.,TRBV19,.,13,TRBJ1-1,TGTGCCAGTAGTTTACAGGGAGATACTGAAGCTTTCTTT,CASSLQGDTEAFF
.,TRBV7-2,TRBD2,16,TRBJ2-1,TGTGCCAGCGACGGTTCTAGCGGGGGGCTGAGTCGAGAGCAGCTCTTC,CASDGSSGGLSREQLF
.,TRBV27,.,12,TRBJ2-2,TGTGCCAGCCATCAGGGCTTCGGGGAGCTGTTTTTT,CASHQGFGELFF
.,TRBV2,TRBD1,12,TRBJ2-1,TGTGCCAGCACTTACAGGGGAAATGAGCAGTTCTTC,CASTYRGNEQFF
.,TRBV9,.,15,TRBJ1-5,TGTGCCAGCAGCCTCGGGGTGGGTGGCAATCAGCCCCAGCATTTT,CASSLGVGGNQPQHF
few,TRBV27,.,15,TRBJ1-1,TGTGCCAGCAGTTTAGGGGGCCAGGGTGGCACTGAAGCTTTCTTT,CASSLGGQGGTEAFF
.,TRBV5-4,TRBD2,17,TRBJ2-7,TGTGCCAGCAGCTTGTCTAGCGGGAGGACGCCCTCCTACGAGCAGTACTTC,CASSLSSGRTPSYEQYF
.,TRBV4-1,TRBD2,15,TRBJ2-1,TGCGCCAGCAGCCAGAGCGGGAGCTCCTACAATGAGCAGTTCTTC,CASSQSGSSYNEQFF
.,TRBV6-5,TRBD1,15,TRBJ1-4,TGTGCCAGCAGTCGGCAGGGGGTAGCTAATGAAAAACTGTTTTTT,CASSRQGVANEKLFF
.,TRBV7-3,TRBD2,16,TRBJ2-2,TGTGCCAGCACCGCCGGCGGTAGCGGGGGGGCCGGGGAGCTGTTTTTT,CASTAGGSGGAGELFF
.,TRBV5-1,.,14,TRBJ2-5,TGCGCCAGCAGCTTGTACGGGTACCAAGAGACCCAGTACTTC,CASSLYGYQETQYF
.,TRBV29-1,.,13,TRBJ1-5,TGCAGCGTTCAAGACGCGAGCAATCAGCCCCAGCATTTT,CSVQDASNQPQHF